This T cell receptor beta chain was recorded in a study of T cells in Graves' hyperthyroidism and ophthalmopathy. Every diagnosis used clinical symptoms, serum thyroxine and TRAb, thyroid ultrasound and orbital computed tomography. Isolation of PBMCs was performed on 8.5 to 10 ml fresh peripheral blood. Study-wide results and caveats: Researchers found most expanded thyroid clonotypes above 0.001 in blood as well.

The V gene lost 3 bases and the J gene lost 2 bases, with 2 bases spanning the gap. The CDR3 extends over 12 amino acids. What was amplified from RNA transcripts were TCR beta CDR3 regions. The study used the HTBI primer set for a first-round RT-PCR of the TCR CDR3. TCRdb reprocessed the multiplex PCR reads via MiXCR and lists one record per CDR3 protein. The profile covers a few hundred thousand distinct CDR3 sequences, with roughly 15% appearing a single time and around 19% taken by the ten largest. This clonotype was counted many times. Its antigen is not known. This sequence was found in a woman aged 30 to 39 with Graves' ophthalmopathy. The source material was blood. The rearrangement uses TRBV12-3 or TRBV12-4 and TRBJ2-1; D ambiguous. CDR3 residues: CASSLPYNEQFF. CDR3 in DNA: TGTGCCAGCAGTTTGCCCTACAATGAGCAGTTCTTC.